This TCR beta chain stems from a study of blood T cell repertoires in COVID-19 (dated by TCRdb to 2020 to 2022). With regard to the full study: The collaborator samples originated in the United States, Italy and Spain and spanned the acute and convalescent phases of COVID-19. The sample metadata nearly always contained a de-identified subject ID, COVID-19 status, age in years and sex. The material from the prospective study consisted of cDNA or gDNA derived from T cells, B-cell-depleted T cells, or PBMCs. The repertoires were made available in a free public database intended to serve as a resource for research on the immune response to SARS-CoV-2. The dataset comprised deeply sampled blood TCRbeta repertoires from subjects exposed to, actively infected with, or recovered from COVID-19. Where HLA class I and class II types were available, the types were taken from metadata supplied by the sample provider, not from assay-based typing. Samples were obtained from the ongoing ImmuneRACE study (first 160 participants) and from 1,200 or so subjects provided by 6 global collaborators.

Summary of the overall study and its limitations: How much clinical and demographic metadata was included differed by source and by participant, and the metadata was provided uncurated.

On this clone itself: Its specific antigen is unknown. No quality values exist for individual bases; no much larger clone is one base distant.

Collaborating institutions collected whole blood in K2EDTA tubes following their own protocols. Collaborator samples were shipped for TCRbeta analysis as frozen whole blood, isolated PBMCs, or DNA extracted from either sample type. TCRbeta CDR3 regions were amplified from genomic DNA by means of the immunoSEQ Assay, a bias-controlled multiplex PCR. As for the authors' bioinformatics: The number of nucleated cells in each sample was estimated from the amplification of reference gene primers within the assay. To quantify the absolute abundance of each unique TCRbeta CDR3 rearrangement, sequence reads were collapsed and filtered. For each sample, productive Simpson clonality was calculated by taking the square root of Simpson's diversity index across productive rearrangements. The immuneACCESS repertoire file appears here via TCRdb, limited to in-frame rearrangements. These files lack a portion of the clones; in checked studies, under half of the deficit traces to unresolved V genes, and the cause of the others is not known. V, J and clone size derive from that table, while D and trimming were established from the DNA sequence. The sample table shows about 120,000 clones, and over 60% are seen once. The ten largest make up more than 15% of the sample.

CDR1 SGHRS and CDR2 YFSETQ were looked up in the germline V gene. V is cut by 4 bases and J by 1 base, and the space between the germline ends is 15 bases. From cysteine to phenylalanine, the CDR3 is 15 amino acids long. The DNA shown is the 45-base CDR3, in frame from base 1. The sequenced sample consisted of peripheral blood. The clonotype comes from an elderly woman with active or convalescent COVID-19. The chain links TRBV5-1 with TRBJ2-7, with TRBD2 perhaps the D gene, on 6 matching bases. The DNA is TGCGCCAGCAGCCCAGACGGCGGGATTTCCTACGAGCAGTACTTC. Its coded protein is CASSPDGGISYEQYF.